The next 20 T cell receptor beta chains were all read from a single sample in a study of blood T cell repertoires in COVID-19. Clones were sequenced by immunoSEQ multiplex PCR, and TCRdb holds only the in-frame ones, with some missing. The sample carries 100,000 to 110,000 clones, about 85% recorded once. The sequenced material came from peripheral blood. The receptors come from a human donor in a cohort sampled during active COVID-19.

This sequence joins TRBV7-9 and TRBJ2-3, with 7 bases that match TRBD2. The CDR3 is made up of 15 amino acids. CDR1 is SEHNR and CDR2 is FQNEAQ in the germline V gene (reference sequence). The V and J ends lost 5 bases and 0 bases, in that order; junction bases with no gene match: 5. The CDR3 nucleotides are TGTGCCAGCAGCCAGACTAGCCTAAGCACAGATACGCAGTATTTT. Translated, it gives CASSQTSLSTDTQYF. Using reference TRBV7-9 and TRBJ2-3 for the parts outside the CDR3, the full variable domain is DTGVSQNPRHKITKRGQNVTFRCDPISEHNRLYWYRQTLGQGPEFLTYFQNEAQLEKSRLLSDRFSAERPKGSFSTLEIQRTEQGDSAMYLCASSQTSLSTDTQYFGPGTRLTVL.

The J gene is TRBJ2-3, the V gene TRBV4-3; 8 nucleotides align to TRBD2. This CDR3 has 17 amino acids. V lost 0 bases, J lost 7 bases, and 12 bases stayed unmatched. CDR1 is LGHNA, CDR2 YSLEER, per germline. The CDR3 reads CASSQDHHGGAANTQYF. Here the CDR3 DNA reads TGCGCCAGCAGCCAAGACCATCACGGGGGGGCCGCGAATACGCAGTATTTT.

The chain employs TRBV7-2 and TRBJ1-1; D gene unclear. The CDR3 runs 13 residues. Trimming took 1 base from V and 8 from J, leaving 11 bases between them. The germline V gene encodes CDR1 SGHTA and CDR2 FQGNSA. The CDR3 DNA sequence: TGTGCCAGCAGCTTAGGTGCGGTCGGGGAAGCTTTCTTT. Translating gives CASSLGAVGEAFF.

The chain recombines TRBV7-6 with TRBJ1-2, with TRBD1 matching over 8 bases. This CDR3 has 14 residues. Losses at the gene ends were 2 bases for V and 2 bases for J; bases not matched to a gene: 1. Germline lookup yields CDR1 SGHVS and CDR2 FNYEAQ. The CDR3 bases are TGTGCCAGCAGCTTACGACAGGGGAACTATGGCTACACCTTC. It specifies CASSLRQGNYGYTF.

This chain connects TRBV5-6 to TRBJ1-1, with D unresolved. The V gene lost 3 bases and the J gene lost 1 base, with 13 bases spanning the gap. Germline loops: CDR1 SGHDT, CDR2 YYEEEE. The CDR3 consists of 15 residues. CDR3 amino acids: CASSSDGEENTEAFF. For the CDR3, the DNA is TGTGCCAGCAGCTCAGACGGAGAGGAGAACACTGAAGCTTTCTTT.

This clone is a singleton in its sample. V gene TRBV5-4 combines with J gene TRBJ2-3; D is undetermined. This CDR3 region has 12 residues. V was pared by 4 bases and J by 2 bases, with 5 bases between. Germline V gives CDR1 SGHNT, CDR2 YYREEE (reference sequence). This CDR3 reads CASSPHTDTQYF. The CDR3 DNA follows: TGTGCCAGCAGCCCCCACACAGATACGCAGTATTTT.

The V and J genes are TRBV10-1 and TRBJ2-5; 13 bases are a match to TRBD2. The V gene end was trimmed by 4 bases and the J gene end by 5 bases; junction bases not matched to a gene: 4. Germline V CDR1 and CDR2: WNHNN, SYGVQD (reference sequence). The CDR3 extends over 15 amino acids. The CDR3 is CASSAGTSGVETQYF. The CDR3, as DNA: TGCGCCAGCAGTGCCGGGACTAGCGGGGTGGAGACCCAGTACTTC.

The J gene is TRBJ2-6, the V gene TRBV9; D is unresolved. This CDR3 spans 15 amino acids. V lost 0 bases, J lost 0 bases, and 4 bases lay in between. CDR1 is SGDLS and CDR2 is YYNGEE in the germline V gene. The CDR3 nucleotides read TGTGCCAGCAGCGTAGGAGGCTCTGGGGCCAACGTCCTGACTTTC. Residues: CASSVGGSGANVLTF.

CDR3 nucleotides: TGCGCCAGCAGCTTGTACCCAGCGGGAGTCTTTTCCTACAATGAGCAGTTCTTC. Its protein product is CASSLYPAGVFSYNEQFF. The rearrangement links TRBV5-1 to TRBJ2-1; 8 bases line up with TRBD2. The CDR3 sequence is 18 residues long. Germline values: CDR1 SGHRS, CDR2 YFSETQ. The V gene end was trimmed by 1 base and the J gene end by 1 base; junction bases not matched to a gene: 10.

This chain uses TRBV3-1 (or the pseudogene TRBV3-2) with TRBJ2-7; tentative D call: TRBD1 (5 bases). The CDR3 is 18 amino acids. Germline assignment: CDR1 LGHDT and CDR2 YNNKEL (reference sequence). The germline V and J ends were trimmed by 1 base and 0 bases, with 19 bases remaining between them. This CDR3 is CASSQAAGSRSFSYEQYF. The CDR3 region has the DNA TGTGCCAGCAGCCAAGCAGCAGGGTCGAGAAGTTTCTCCTACGAGCAGTACTTC.

This clone was detected only a few times. The chain links TRBV10-3 to TRBJ1-1; 8 positions match TRBD1. After removal of 6 bases from V and 6 bases from J, the junction contained 0 bases not matched to a gene. Germline V lookup: CDR1 ENHRY, CDR2 SYGVKD. This CDR3 region has 11 residues. CDR3 amino acids: CAIRGQAEAFF. In DNA, the CDR3 is TGTGCCATCAGGGGACAGGCTGAAGCTTTCTTT.

The chain has TRBV19 and TRBJ1-6, with 8 bases matching TRBD1. This CDR3 region has 16 residues. Germline CDR1 is LNHDA and CDR2 is SQIVND (reference sequence). V lost 3 bases, J lost 7 bases, and 8 bases stayed unmatched. The CDR3 DNA follows: TGTGCCAGTAGTATCTTCCTAGGACAGGGCAATTCACCCCTCCACTTT. It is translated as CASSIFLGQGNSPLHF.

The rearrangement joins TRBV10-3 to TRBJ2-2; no reliable D call. The CDR3 is made up of 13 amino acids. V was pared by 6 bases and J by 6 bases, with 11 bases between. Germline V gene lookup returns CDR1 ENHRY and CDR2 SYGVKD. This chain's CDR3 is CAIRPSVPGELFF. As DNA, the CDR3 is TGTGCCATCAGGCCTTCGGTTCCCGGGGAGCTGTTTTTT.

For this clone: Distinct nucleotide sequences in the sample also encode this CDR3. The chain carries TRBV7-2 and TRBJ2-5; 10 bases line up with TRBD2. The CDR3 totals 16 residues. Germline CDR1 reads SGHTA; CDR2 reads FQGNSA. The J segment lost 1 base and the V segment lost 1 base, leaving 3 bases of the junction unmatched. CDR3 nucleotides: TGTGCCAGCAGCTTAGTTCCTAGCGGGGGCCAAGAGACCCAGTACTTC. Encoded protein: CASSLVPSGGQETQYF. Full variable domain (rest looked up from reference TRBV7-2 and TRBJ2-5): GAGVSQSPSNKVTEKGKDVELRCDPISGHTALYWYRQSLGQGLEFLIYFQGNSAPDKSGLPSDRFSAERTGGSVSTLTIQRTQQEDSAVYLCASSLVPSGGQETQYFGPGTRLLVL.

The gene calls are TRBV5-1 and TRBJ1-1; 10 positions match TRBD1. Germline CDR1 SGHRS, CDR2 YFSETQ. J gave up 0 bases and V 4 bases, and 9 bases lay outside the gene matches. The CDR3 consists of 17 residues. CDR3 DNA: TGCGCCAGCAGCACGGGACAGGGGTCCCCTTTGAACACTGAAGCTTTCTTT. Its protein is CASSTGQGSPLNTEAFF.

The chain employs TRBV11-2 and TRBJ2-1; TRBD2 might be the D (6 bases). CDR1 is SGHAT and CDR2 is FQNNGV in the germline V gene. V was cut by 1 base and J by 3 bases, with 16 bases left in between. The CDR3 has 17 amino acids. The chain's CDR3 is CASSLGPGSGVYNEQFF. Here the CDR3 DNA reads TGTGCCAGCAGCTTAGGCCCGGGTAGCGGTGTCTACAATGAGCAGTTCTTC.

This clone was observed a few times. This chain uses TRBV7-2 with TRBJ2-2; TRBD1 is a possible D gene (7 bases). V dropped 5 bases and J dropped 3 bases, with 10 bases sitting between them. The germline V gene has CDR1 SGHTA and CDR2 FQGNSA. This CDR3 region has 14 residues. For the CDR3, the DNA is TGTGCCAGCAGCCCCAGGGGGGACACCGGGGAGCTGTTTTTT. Translating it yields CASSPRGDTGELFF.

In the case of this clone: At the DNA level, this CDR3 is encoded by other sequences in the same sample as well. CDR3 DNA sequence: TGTGCCAGCAGTTTAGGTCAGAACACTGAAGCTTTCTTT. The encoded protein is CASSLGQNTEAFF. The chain joins TRBV12-3 or TRBV12-4 to TRBJ1-1; D ambiguous. The V end lost 1 base, the J end lost 1 base, and 4 bases lay between the germline ends. The CDR3 consists of 13 residues.

The V call is TRBV27, the J call TRBJ2-1, with 9 bases that match TRBD2. CDR1 and CDR2 from the germline V gene are MNHEY and SMNVEV (reference sequence). V lost 8 bases to trimming and J lost 3 bases; unmatched junction nucleotides: 11. The CDR3 sequence is 16 residues long. This CDR3 reads CASAGALAGRYNEQFF. The CDR3 DNA reads as TGTGCCAGCGCTGGGGCCCTAGCGGGGCGCTACAATGAGCAGTTCTTC.

V is TRBV9 and J is TRBJ2-1; tentative D call: TRBD1 (5 bases). Trimming stripped 3 bases from V and 9 bases from J, with 16 bases between. The V gene's germline CDR1 is SGDLS and CDR2 YYNGEE. This CDR3 spans 14 amino acids. CDR3 region: CASSGGKASIEQFF. The CDR3 bases are TGTGCCAGCAGCGGGGGCAAGGCCTCAATTGAGCAGTTCTTC. Combining the CDR3 with reference TRBV9 and TRBJ2-1 gives the whole variable domain DSGVTQTPKHLITATGQRVTLRCSPRSGDLSVYWYQQSLDQGLQFLIQYYNGEERAKGNILERFSAQQFPDLHSELNLSSLELGDSALYFCASSGGKASIEQFFGPGTRLTVL.